This T cell receptor beta chain derives from a study of T-cell memory formation after mild COVID-19. The overall study: Largely, the TCR clusters proved donor specific.

TCRdb called the 5' RACE reads again in MiXCR, with one record for every CDR3 protein. Of roughly 600,000 distinct CDR3 sequences in the sample, about 20% were seen once. This clonotype came up a few times. Its specificity is unknown. The study's findings and limits: For contracting clones, CD4+ ones sat mainly in CM and EM, CD8+ in EMRA. Contracting clones from day 15 to 85 had balanced CD4/CD8; later expanders favoured CD4+.

Germline values: CDR1 LGHNA, CDR2 YSLEER. The CDR3 runs to 12 residues. V dropped 0 bases and J dropped 9 bases, with 7 bases sitting between them. Sequenced material: PBMCs or a T cell subset sorted from them (not recorded which). The chain joins TRBV4-3 to TRBJ2-3; no clear D gene. The sequence came from an adult woman who had mild COVID-19 (a few samples of this study predate the infection). Cell type and time point are not known. CDR3 sequence (DNA): TGCGCCAGCAGCCAAGATTCCGGGACGCAGTATTTT. Its translation: CASSQDSGTQYF.